One T cell receptor (beta chain) is described in this entry. Which antigen it targets is not known. Nothing much larger sits one base from this clone, and base qualities are not available. This sample is drawn from a study of T cells in Graves' hyperthyroidism and ophthalmopathy (dated by TCRdb to about 2019). Some background on the complete study: Peripheral blood was collected at initial diagnosis, before any treatment. Whether ophthalmopathy could be predicted prospectively was tested in an independent validation cohort made up of 18 to 20 hyperthyroidism patients plus 17 patients who later progressed to ophthalmopathy. To identify distinguishing TCR V-J signatures, a discovery cohort of 90 to 100 patients was used, comprising roughly 45 with Graves' ophthalmopathy and 57 with stable Graves' hyperthyroidism. TCR Vbeta CDR3 sequencing of some 140 peripheral blood samples (fewer than 45 ophthalmopathy, 75 hyperthyroidism and around 17 progressor patients) is reported in the paper. The 95 to 100 discovery patients were divided at random into training and test sets in a 7:3 ratio. After blood sampling, hyperthyroidism patients were treated with methimazole at a starting dose of 30 mg daily, and ophthalmopathy patients were treated with high-dose intravenous methylprednisolone. In six Graves' hyperthyroidism patients, the study also compared T-cell repertoires from thyroid tissue with T-cell repertoires from blood.

TCR beta CDR3 regions were amplified from RNA transcripts. The first round of RT-PCR for the TCR CDR3 was performed with the HTBI primer set and the Qiagen OneStep RT-PCR kit. Libraries were constructed in a second round of multiplex PCR, after which size selection and purification were carried out. Sequencing of the libraries was done on an Illumina HiSeq2000 using paired-end 100 bp reads. Concerning the study's data processing: SOAPnuke was used to process the raw data, with reads discarded if the reads contained adapters or uncalled bases, had a mean Phred below 15, or lacked an exact constant-primer or identifier match. High-quality paired reads were merged using COPE v1.2.5, and each unique nucleotide sequence was defined as a clonotype. Clonotypes were aligned to IMGT TRBV, TRBD and TRBJ reference segments using MiTCR v1.1. The analysis included only V-J combinations with a frequency above 0.0001, which together covered 98% to 99.2% of the repertoires. The TCS score was defined as F50 (clonal expansion) divided by E x V (chaos), with BLOSUM62-based TCRdist calculated between CDR3 peptides within each V-J. Welch's t-statistics and random forest reduced around 550 V-J features to under 15, which were used in a naive Bayes classifier (R e1071). TCRdb's own reprocessing of the public reads used fastp at Q25 and MiXCR and kept productive beta chains. CDR3 protein sequences are deduplicated, and each keeps its most common genes and DNA. The V and J calls reflect TCRdb's pipeline rather than the authors' work. A total of hundreds of thousands of distinct CDR3 sequences appear in this sample, approximately 15% of them only once. The top ten clonotypes cover approximately 20% of the sample.

Overall study results and their limits: In validation, the model predicted progression to ophthalmopathy with 55% to 71% sensitivity and around 72% specificity, a median of roughly seven months before onset. Sample size was not statistically predetermined, and blinding of investigators to group allocation was not performed. In cross-validation, a model built on a 13 V-J signature told ophthalmopathy apart from stable hyperthyroidism with 87.88% sensitivity and 81% to 82% specificity, and in testing the same model reached 80%/75%. Most expanded thyroid clonotypes (frequency above 0.001) were also found in blood, which suggests that blood repertoires may mirror thyroid immune responses.

V is cut by 5 bases and J by 5 bases, and the space between the germline ends is 10 bases. The CDR3, cysteine through phenylalanine, is 13 amino acids long. The CDR3 DNA has 39 bases and is translated from base 1. Via the germline V gene (reference sequence), CDR1 is SEHNR and CDR2 FQNEAQ. A patient counted as having stable Graves' hyperthyroidism if no progression to ophthalmopathy occurred over 18 months of follow-up. Hyperthyroidism patients were newly diagnosed, had a disease duration of under 2 months, and were aged 18 to 65 years. The study excluded patients with uncontrolled infections, other autoimmune diseases, pregnancy or lactation. Clinical symptoms, serum thyroxine and TRAb, thyroid ultrasound, and orbital computed tomography formed the basis for the diagnoses. PBMCs were separated from roughly 10 ml of fresh peripheral blood using Ficoll-Paque density gradient centrifugation. Total RNA was extracted with Trizol reagent, and quality was checked on an Agilent 2100 Bioanalyzer.

The sequenced sample was blood. Rearrangement joined TRBV7-9 to TRBJ1-5; the D gene cannot be named for sure. The origin of this receptor is a woman younger than 30 with Graves' hyperthyroidism. The CDR3 reads CASSRLADQPQHF. Here is the DNA: TGTGCCAGCAGCCGGTTGGCCGATCAGCCCCAGCATTTT.